This TCR beta chain was profiled in a study of long-term antiretroviral therapy in people with HIV (dated 2022 in TCRdb). For the study in its entirety: The earliest samples were collected approximately a decade before the 2015 WHO recommendation for immediate ART, a period when ART was typically delayed until CD4 counts fell. A retrospective serial study tested whether ART initiation and durable HIV suppression were associated with changes in peripheral blood TRB repertoire composition and diversity. A total of 192 cryopreserved PBMC samples were contributed to the cohort by 30 adults with confirmed HIV infection, with samples collected serially over a mean of around 6 years (range 1-12). Among the 30 or so participants with HIV, ten to twelve were female. No cross-contamination during QIAcube processing was seen in test extractions of a monoclonal T-cell line run alongside 33 polyclonal samples. On the study overall, not on this receptor specifically: Because cell numbers in pre-ART samples were limited, unsorted PBMC were profiled instead of sorted CD4+ and CD8+ T cells. At every time point, the repertoire was dominated by expanded TRB clones first identified before ART initiation, although this dominance fluctuated and, in many PLHIV, declined after ART. No data were available on ART adherence, viral resistance or therapy changes, limiting inferences about post-ART repertoire changes. Narrower CDR3 length ranges were observed in HIV repertoires than in controls, and an antigen-experienced repertoire with only a slight naive shift after ART was suggested by the network structure. Samples dated from the mid-2000s to the late 2010s, and the ART regimens used may be less effective than current ones. Because PBMC availability was limited, only the TCR beta chain was sequenced, with no alpha chain pairing. ART initiation was associated with a significant increase in TRB diversity, but diversity stayed significantly below transplant donor controls even after long-term ART.

Participants were included only if at least one PBMC sample before ART initiation and at least two post-ART samples were available. Treatment was received in the United States of America by all participants with HIV. Before DNA extraction, cryopreserved samples of 1-10 million PBMC were thawed and then washed. At the time of the earliest PBMC sample, participants with HIV were aged between roughly 20 and 55 years. Per participant, PBMC samples came from 1-4 timepoints prior to ART initiation and 2-8 timepoints following ART initiation, for a median of 7 samples. Serial HIV viral load, CD4+ T-cell count, ART history and demographic data were obtained for every participant. Genomic DNA was extracted from unsorted PBMC with a Qiagen kit on a QIAcube, with processing performed in batches of 12 samples. With regard to this clone: Its antigen remains undetermined. No much larger clone exists at a distance of one base, and base qualities are not known.

Sequencing of the TRB variable region was done with the immunoSEQ hsTCRB v3.0 assay at survey level resolution. TRB sequencing targeted a depth of about 35,000-55,000 T-cell genomes per sample. TRB libraries were pooled and sequenced on an Illumina MiSeq using a v3 150-cycle kit. In the authors' own workflow: Repertoire analysis was performed in R inside a reproducible Nextflow workflow that covered QC, data transformation and analysis. Custom analyses were implemented in LymphoSeq2, an R package for AIRR-Seq data exploration. A few samples yielding fewer than 5000 total TRB sequences were excluded, leaving 188 analyzed HIV repertoires. Among the roughly 190 retained HIV repertoires, about 57 were collected before ART initiation and roughly 130 after ART initiation. Each repertoire was downsampled to 5000 TRB nucleotide sequences, and summary statistics were averaged across 100 downsampling iterations. Only TRB sequences with CDR3 regions of at least seven amino acids were retained for analysis. Diversity was measured with a Shannon entropy-derived clonality score and the Gini coefficient. In the repertoire networks, any two of the top 5000 CDR3 amino acid sequences were connected whenever the two sequences differed by an edit distance of one. Antigen specificity groups and MHC restriction were predicted for TRB CDR3 amino acid sequences with GLIPH2. Known CMV, EBV, HIV or tissue antigen associations were flagged by matching CDR3 amino acid sequences against VDJdb and McPAS-TCR. Pre-ART, post-ART and control groups were compared with Wilcoxon signed-rank tests and Holm-Bonferroni correction. TCRdb provides this immuneACCESS table in a form limited to in-frame rearrangements. Some clones are lacking; in checked studies, under half of them reflect an unresolved V gene, and why the rest are absent is not known. That table gives V, J and clone size, and the DNA gave D and trimming. The sample table shows roughly 39,000 clones, and 75% to 90% are seen once. The ten largest clonotypes hold approximately 4.1% of the sample.

At the junction V is shortened by 3 bases and J by 1 base, with 11 bases in between. The CDR3 runs 15 amino acids, cysteine and phenylalanine included. Kept here is only the CDR3 DNA, which spans 45 bases and is read in frame from base 1. For CDR1 and CDR2, the germline V gene (reference sequence) lists PRHDT and FYEKMQ. The chain was built from TRBV13 and TRBJ2-3; the D gene is perhaps TRBD1 or TRBD2, each of them matching over 7 bases. The material sequenced was unsorted PBMCs, taken just before starting antiretroviral therapy. This TCR was recovered from a young woman with HIV. The DNA sequence reads TGTGCCAGCAGCTTGCCAGGGGGGGGCACAGATACGCAGTATTTT. This yields the protein CASSLPGGGTDTQYF.